The sequence of this T cell receptor (beta chain) was determined in a study of control samples from healthy donors and cancer patients. The repertoire was sequenced with immunoSEQ multiplex PCR; TCRdb's copy has only in-frame clones and lacks some. This table has tens of thousands of clones, about 87% appearing once. With V trimmed by 2 bases and J by 8 bases, 4 bases remained unmatched. The CDR3 is 13 residues long. CDR1 is SGHAT, CDR2 FQDESV, per germline (reference sequence). The chain has TRBV11-1 and TRBJ1-2, with 8 bases identical to TRBD1. This TCR was sampled from a woman in her fifties or sixties with head and neck cancer. Sequencing used PBMCs. The CDR3 DNA reads as TGTGCCAGCAGCTTACAGGGGGCTAGAGGCTACACCTTC. Encoded protein: CASSLQGARGYTF.